This T cell receptor (beta chain) is from a study of blood T cells in healthy people across ages. Whole-study results and caveats: Naive T cell percentage showed a strong correlation with TCR beta diversity.

Trimming took off 5 bases at V and 6 bases at J, with 16 bases between the two ends. There are 14 residues in the CDR3. Germline CDR1 reads MNHNS; CDR2 reads SASEGT. Combining a sample-barcoded 5' primer with a J-beta primer mix, a second PCR ran for roughly 7 to 12 cycles. Each CDR3 protein is one row after TCRdb ran MiXCR on the 5' RACE reads. The sample holds more than 800,000 distinct CDR3 sequences, roughly 45% seen once. Remarks on this clonotype: Its antigen is not known.

The sample consisted of blood. This chain uses TRBV6-1 with TRBJ1-2; D may be TRBD1 (5 bases). This clonotype was obtained from a woman aged 55-70 years in good health. CDR3: CASSPGIGTDGYTF. CDR3 bases: TGTGCCAGCAGTCCGGGCATCGGGACGGATGGCTACACCTTC.